One sample yielded the 14 T cell receptor beta chains listed below, sequenced in a study of identical twins. TCRdb reprocessed the 5' RACE reads via MiXCR and lists one record per CDR3 protein. Among 260,000 or so distinct CDR3 sequences listed, approximately 6.8% were seen once. The sample was also linked to a second study, of yellow fever vaccine responses in identical twins.

The sample taken for sequencing was CD8+ T cells sorted from blood. Receptors were obtained from a woman between 18 and 29 years old in good health.

This clonotype showed up just a few times. The chain employs TRBV19 and TRBJ2-2; 7 nucleotides align to TRBD1. Germline V gene sequence: CDR1 LNHDA, CDR2 SQIVND (reference sequence). The CDR3 loop spans 16 amino acids. The V and J ends lost 2 bases and 4 bases, in that order; junction bases with no gene match: 7. The CDR3 DNA reads TGTGCCAGTAGTATATCAGAGACAGGGAGCACCGGGGAGCTGTTTTTT. Translated, it gives CASSISETGSTGELFF.

This clonotype has ten or more counts. V usage is TRBV4-1 and J usage is TRBJ2-7, with D unresolved. Between the trimmed V and J ends, which lost 0 bases and 8 bases, there was a span of 8 bases. Per the germline V gene, CDR1 is MGHRA and CDR2 is YSYEKL. CDR3 length equals 12 residues. The chain's CDR3 is CASSQDPQKQYF. The CDR3 nucleotides are TGCGCCAGCAGCCAAGATCCACAGAAGCAGTACTTC.

Remarks on this clonotype: A read error is possible here, since a much larger clone lies one base away. The J gene is TRBJ2-1, the V gene TRBV12-3 or TRBV12-4; D unclear. The length of the CDR3 is 11 residues. Deletions cut 2 bases from V and 9 bases from J, with 5 bases between. CDR3 residues: CASSLNSEQFF. DNA for the CDR3: TGTGCCAGCAGTTTAAACAGTGAGCAGTTCTTC.

This clonotype was seen only a few times. The genes are TRBV24-1 and TRBJ2-1; D is unclear. Germline CDR1 KGHDR, CDR2 SFDVKD. The CDR3 is 13 residues long. Trimming cost V 4 bases and J 6 bases, with 9 bases left between them. In DNA, the CDR3 is TGTGCCACCAGTGAAGCGACCGGCAATGAGCAGTTCTTC. Protein: CATSEATGNEQFF.

This clonotype came up many times. The rearrangement joins TRBV4-1 to TRBJ1-6, with 9 bases identical to TRBD1. Germline CDR1 reads MGHRA; CDR2 reads YSYEKL. CDR3 length: 15 residues. After removal of 5 bases from V and 7 bases from J, the junction contained 6 bases not matched to a gene. The CDR3: CASSAGQGINSPLHF. CDR3 in DNA: TGCGCCAGCAGCGCGGGACAGGGCATCAATTCACCCCTCCACTTT.

This clonotype has a count of ten or more. The V call is TRBV3-1, the J call TRBJ2-5, with D uncertain. V shed 2 bases and J shed 5 bases, with 24 bases lying between them. The CDR3 spans 18 residues. Germline CDR1 reads LGHDT; CDR2 reads YNNKEL (reference sequence). CDR3 in DNA: TGTGCCAGCAGCCAAAAAGCCGAAGTCCACTTCTCCGGGGAGACCCAGTACTTC. This codes for CASSQKAEVHFSGETQYF.

This clonotype was seen a few times. Given a much more abundant clone one base away, this may be a read error. The CDR3 coding sequence is TGTACCAGCAGTTTACTGGACAGGGGGCTTCTAGCCAAAAACATTCAGTACTTC. The encoded protein is CTSSLLDRGLLAKNIQYF. This chain connects TRBV12-3 or TRBV12-4 to TRBJ2-4; TRBD1 aligns across 11 bases. This CDR3 has 18 residues.

This clonotype was counted between two and nine times. V is TRBV10-3 and J is TRBJ1-4; D not certain. The CDR3 loop spans 16 amino acids. Per germline, CDR1 ENHRY and CDR2 SYGVKD. V was cut by 3 bases and J by 0 bases, with 11 bases left in between. CDR3 DNA sequence: TGTGCCATCAGTGAAGGGATTGGGGCAACTAATGAAAAACTGTTTTTT. Translation: CAISEGIGATNEKLFF.

This chain joins TRBV19 and TRBJ2-5; D is undetermined. The CDR3 consists of 13 residues. Germline V gene sequence: CDR1 LNHDA, CDR2 SQIVND (reference sequence). V gave up 0 bases and J gave up 5 bases, with 7 bases separating them. The CDR3 here is CASSIDLRETQYF. Written as DNA, the CDR3 is TGTGCCAGTAGTATAGATCTTCGGGAGACCCAGTACTTC.

The chain is built from TRBV5-6 and TRBJ1-2, with 9 bases lining up with TRBD1. CDR3 size: 17 residues. V lost 7 bases, J lost 5 bases, and 18 bases stayed unmatched. CDR1 SGHDT and CDR2 YYEEEE come from the germline V gene. CDR3 sequence: CASWTFSTGGFEYGYTF. In nucleotides, the CDR3 is TGTGCCAGCTGGACCTTTTCTACAGGGGGCTTTGAGTATGGCTACACCTTC. The variable domain in full, with the rest retrieved from reference TRBV5-6 and TRBJ1-2, is DAGVTQSPTHLIKTRGQQVTLRCSPKSGHDTVSWYQQALGQGPQFIFQYYEEEERQRGNFPDRFSGHQFPNYSSELNVNALLLGDSALYLCASWTFSTGGFEYGYTFGSGTRLTVV.

This clonotype was seen ten or more times. The chain links TRBV7-8 to TRBJ2-5; 9 nucleotides align to TRBD1. J lost 2 bases, V lost 1 base, and 8 bases had no gene match. The germline gives CDR1 SGHVS, CDR2 FQNEAQ. The length of the CDR3 is 17 residues. Here the CDR3 DNA reads TGTGCCAGCAGCTTAGTCCGGGACAGGGTAGGGCAAGAGACCCAGTACTTC. Amino acids: CASSLVRDRVGQETQYF.

This clonotype occurred many times. This chain connects TRBV4-1 to TRBJ2-3; D call uncertain. Germline lookup yields CDR1 MGHRA and CDR2 YSYEKL. Trimming took off 4 bases at V and 3 bases at J, with 8 bases between the two ends. There are 13 residues in the CDR3. The CDR3, as DNA: TGCGCCAGCAGCCTTCTCGTGACAGATACGCAGTATTTT. Translating gives CASSLLVTDTQYF.

This clonotype was picked up one time. As DNA, the CDR3 is TGCAGTGCTAGAGATACCCGGGGTACAGGGTATACGTTCGACGAGCAGTACTTC. Amino acid sequence: CSARDTRGTGYTFDEQYF. The chain couples TRBV20-1 to TRBJ2-7; the D gene is possibly TRBD1 (6 bases). The CDR3 is made up of 18 amino acids. Looked up from germline, CDR1 is DFQATT and CDR2 is SNEGSKA (reference sequence). Trimming removed 0 bases at V and 5 bases at J, with 26 bases between.

The CDR3 DNA reads TGTGCCAGCAGCTTAGTCGAGACAGGGTTCAATGAGCAGTTCTTC. Protein: CASSLVETGFNEQFF. The rearrangement joins TRBV7-8 to TRBJ2-1; 7 bases align to TRBD1. Germline CDR1 reads SGHVS; CDR2 reads FQNEAQ. J was trimmed by 6 bases and V by 1 base; bases with no gene match: 6. The CDR3 spans 15 residues.